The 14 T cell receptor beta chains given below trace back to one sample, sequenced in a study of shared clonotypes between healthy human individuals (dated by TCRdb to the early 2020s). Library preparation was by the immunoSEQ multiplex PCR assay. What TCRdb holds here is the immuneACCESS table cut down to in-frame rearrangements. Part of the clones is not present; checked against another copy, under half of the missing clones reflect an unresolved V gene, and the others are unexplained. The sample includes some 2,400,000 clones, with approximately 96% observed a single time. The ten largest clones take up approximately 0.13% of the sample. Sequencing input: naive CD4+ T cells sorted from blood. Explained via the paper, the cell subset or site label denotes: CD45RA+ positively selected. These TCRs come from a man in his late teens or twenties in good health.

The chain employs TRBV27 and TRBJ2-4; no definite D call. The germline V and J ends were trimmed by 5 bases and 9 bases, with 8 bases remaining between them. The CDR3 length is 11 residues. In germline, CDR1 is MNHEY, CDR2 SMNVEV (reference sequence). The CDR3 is CASSRRSIQYF. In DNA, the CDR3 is TGTGCCAGCAGTCGGCGAAGCATTCAGTACTTC.

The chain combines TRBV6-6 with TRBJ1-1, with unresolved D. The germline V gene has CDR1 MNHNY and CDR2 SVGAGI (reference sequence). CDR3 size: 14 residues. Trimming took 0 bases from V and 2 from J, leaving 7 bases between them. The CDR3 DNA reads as TGTGCCAGCAGTTACTCGAGCAGTAACACTGAAGCTTTCTTT. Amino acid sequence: CASSYSSSNTEAFF.

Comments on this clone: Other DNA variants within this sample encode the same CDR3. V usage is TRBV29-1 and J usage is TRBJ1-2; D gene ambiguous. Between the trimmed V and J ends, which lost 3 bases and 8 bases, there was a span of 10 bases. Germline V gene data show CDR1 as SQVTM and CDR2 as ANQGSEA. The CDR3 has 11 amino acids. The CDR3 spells CSVERTIGYTF. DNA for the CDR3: TGCAGCGTTGAGAGAACTATCGGCTACACCTTC.

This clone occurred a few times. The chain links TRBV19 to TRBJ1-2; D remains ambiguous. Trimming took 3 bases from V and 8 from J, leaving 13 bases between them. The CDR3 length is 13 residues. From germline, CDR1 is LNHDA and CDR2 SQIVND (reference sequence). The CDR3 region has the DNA TGTGCCAGTAGTATGCGGCAGCCCGGAGGCTACACCTTC. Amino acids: CASSMRQPGGYTF.

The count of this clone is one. The CDR3 nucleotides read TGTGCCAGCAGCTTCCGCCCCCCCCTTTCGGGGGCCTACGAGCAGTACTTC. It encodes CASSFRPPLSGAYEQYF. The chain carries TRBV5-4 and TRBJ2-7, with a possible D match to TRBD2 (6 bases). Per germline, CDR1 SGHNT and CDR2 YYREEE (reference sequence). This CDR3 is 17 amino acids long. Trimming took off 2 bases at V and 2 bases at J, with 20 bases between the two ends.

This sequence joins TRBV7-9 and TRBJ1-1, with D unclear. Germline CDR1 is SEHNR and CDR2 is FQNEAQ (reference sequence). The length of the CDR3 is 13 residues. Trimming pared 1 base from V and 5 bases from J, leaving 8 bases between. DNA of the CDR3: TGTGCCAGCAGCTTAGAGTCTCGGACTGAAGCTTTCTTT. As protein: CASSLESRTEAFF.

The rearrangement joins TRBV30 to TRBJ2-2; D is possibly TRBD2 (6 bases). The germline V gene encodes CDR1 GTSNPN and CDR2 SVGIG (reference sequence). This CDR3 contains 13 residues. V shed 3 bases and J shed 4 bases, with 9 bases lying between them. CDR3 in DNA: TGTGCCTGGAGGGACTACTCCACCGGGGAGCTGTTTTTT. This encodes CAWRDYSTGELFF.

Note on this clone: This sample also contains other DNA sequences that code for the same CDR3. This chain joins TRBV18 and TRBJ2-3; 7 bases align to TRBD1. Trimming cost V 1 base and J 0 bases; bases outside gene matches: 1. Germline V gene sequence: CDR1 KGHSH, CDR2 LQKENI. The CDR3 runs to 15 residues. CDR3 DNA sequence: TGTGCCAGCTCACCACGGACAGGAAGCACAGATACGCAGTATTTT. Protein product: CASSPRTGSTDTQYF.

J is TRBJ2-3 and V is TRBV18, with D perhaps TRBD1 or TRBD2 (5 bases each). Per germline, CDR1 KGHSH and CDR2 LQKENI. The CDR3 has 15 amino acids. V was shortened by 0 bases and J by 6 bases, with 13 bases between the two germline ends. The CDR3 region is CASSPPAGTLDTQYF. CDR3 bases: TGTGCCAGCTCACCACCGGCAGGGACCTTGGATACGCAGTATTTT.

The CDR3, as DNA: TGCGCCAGCAGCCAAGATGGGTTAGGGGGGACCGGGGAGCTGTTTTTT. Its protein product is CASSQDGLGGTGELFF. The J gene is TRBJ2-2, the V gene TRBV4-3; either TRBD1 or TRBD2 may fit D (6 bases each). V was shortened by 0 bases and J by 5 bases, with 13 bases between the two germline ends. This CDR3 comprises 16 residues. CDR1 is LGHNA, CDR2 YSLEER, per germline.

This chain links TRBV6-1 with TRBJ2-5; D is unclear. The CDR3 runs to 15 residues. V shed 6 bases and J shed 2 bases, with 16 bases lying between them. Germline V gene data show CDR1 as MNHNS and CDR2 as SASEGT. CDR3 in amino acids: CASSHRGLTQETQYF. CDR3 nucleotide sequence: TGTGCCAGCAGCCACCGTGGGCTTACGCAAGAGACCCAGTACTTC.

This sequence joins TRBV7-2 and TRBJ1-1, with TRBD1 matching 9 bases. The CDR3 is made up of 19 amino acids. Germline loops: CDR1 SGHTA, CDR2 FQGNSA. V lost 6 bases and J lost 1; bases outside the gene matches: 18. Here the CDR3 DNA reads TGTGCCAGCAGTCACACAGGGGGCGAAAGACGTACGCCGAACACTGAAGCTTTCTTT. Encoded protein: CASSHTGGERRTPNTEAFF.

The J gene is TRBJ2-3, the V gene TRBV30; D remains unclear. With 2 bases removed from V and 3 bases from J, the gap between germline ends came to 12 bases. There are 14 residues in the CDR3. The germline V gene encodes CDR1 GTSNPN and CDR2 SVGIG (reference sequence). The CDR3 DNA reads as TGTGCCTGGAGTAAACGGCAGATGACAGATACGCAGTATTTT. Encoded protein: CAWSKRQMTDTQYF.

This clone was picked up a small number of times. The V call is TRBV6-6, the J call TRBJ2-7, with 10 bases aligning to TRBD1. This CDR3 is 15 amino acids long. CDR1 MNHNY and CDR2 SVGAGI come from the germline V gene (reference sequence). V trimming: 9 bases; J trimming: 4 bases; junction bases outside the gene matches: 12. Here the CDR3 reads CASIPSGTGVYEQYF. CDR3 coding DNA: TGTGCCAGTATACCTTCCGGGACAGGGGTATACGAGCAGTACTTC.